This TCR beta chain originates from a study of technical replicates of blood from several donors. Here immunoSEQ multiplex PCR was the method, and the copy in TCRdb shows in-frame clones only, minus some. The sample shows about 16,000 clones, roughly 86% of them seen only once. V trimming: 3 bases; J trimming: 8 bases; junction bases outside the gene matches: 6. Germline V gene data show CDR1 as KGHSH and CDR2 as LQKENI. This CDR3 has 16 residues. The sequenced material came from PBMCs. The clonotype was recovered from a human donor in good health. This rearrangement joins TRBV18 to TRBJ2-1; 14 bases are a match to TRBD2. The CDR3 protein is CASSPTRGLAGDEQFF. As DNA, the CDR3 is TGTGCCAGCTCACCGACAAGGGGACTAGCGGGAGATGAGCAGTTCTTC.